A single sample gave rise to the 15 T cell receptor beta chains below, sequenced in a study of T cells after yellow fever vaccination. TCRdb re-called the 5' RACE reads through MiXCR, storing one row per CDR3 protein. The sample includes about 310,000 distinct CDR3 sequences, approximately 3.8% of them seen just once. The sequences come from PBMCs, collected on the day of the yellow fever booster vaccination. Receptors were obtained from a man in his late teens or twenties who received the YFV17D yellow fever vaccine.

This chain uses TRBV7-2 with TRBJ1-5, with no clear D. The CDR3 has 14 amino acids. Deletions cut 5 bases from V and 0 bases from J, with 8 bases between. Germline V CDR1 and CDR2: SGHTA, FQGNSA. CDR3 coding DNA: TGTGCCAGCAGCGGAGGTTATAGCAATCAGCCCCAGCATTTT. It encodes CASSGGYSNQPQHF. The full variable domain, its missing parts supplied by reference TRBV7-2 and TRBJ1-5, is GAGVSQSPSNKVTEKGKDVELRCDPISGHTALYWYRQSLGQGLEFLIYFQGNSAPDKSGLPSDRFSAERTGGSVSTLTIQRTQQEDSAVYLCASSGGYSNQPQHFGDGTRLSIL.

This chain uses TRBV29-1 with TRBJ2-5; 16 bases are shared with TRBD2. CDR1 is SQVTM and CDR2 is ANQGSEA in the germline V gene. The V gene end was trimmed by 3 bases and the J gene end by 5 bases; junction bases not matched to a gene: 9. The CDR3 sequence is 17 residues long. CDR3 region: CSVDAGTSGGARETQYF. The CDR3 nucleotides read TGCAGCGTTGACGCCGGGACTAGCGGGGGGGCCCGGGAGACCCAGTACTTC.

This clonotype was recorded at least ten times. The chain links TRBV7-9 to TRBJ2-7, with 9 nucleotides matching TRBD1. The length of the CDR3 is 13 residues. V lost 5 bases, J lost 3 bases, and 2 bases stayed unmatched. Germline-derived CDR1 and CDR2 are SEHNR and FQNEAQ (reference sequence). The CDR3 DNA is TGTGCCAGCAGCGCGGACAGGGGCTACGAGCAGTACTTC. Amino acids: CASSADRGYEQYF.

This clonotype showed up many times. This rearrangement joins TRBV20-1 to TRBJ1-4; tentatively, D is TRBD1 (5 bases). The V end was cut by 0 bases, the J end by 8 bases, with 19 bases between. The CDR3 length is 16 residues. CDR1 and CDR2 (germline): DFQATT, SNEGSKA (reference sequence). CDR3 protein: CSAREWGTSREEKLFF. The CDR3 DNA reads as TGCAGTGCTAGAGAATGGGGGACCAGTAGAGAGGAAAAACTGTTTTTT.

The CDR3 here is CASSNPGTGGSGANVLTF. In DNA, the CDR3 is TGTGCCAGCAGCAATCCCGGGACAGGGGGCTCTGGGGCCAACGTCCTGACTTTC. This rearrangement joins TRBV28 to TRBJ2-6; 11 bases fit TRBD1. J gave up 0 bases and V 6 bases, and 7 bases lay outside the gene matches. Per the germline V gene, CDR1 is MDHEN and CDR2 is SYDVKM. This CDR3 has 18 residues.

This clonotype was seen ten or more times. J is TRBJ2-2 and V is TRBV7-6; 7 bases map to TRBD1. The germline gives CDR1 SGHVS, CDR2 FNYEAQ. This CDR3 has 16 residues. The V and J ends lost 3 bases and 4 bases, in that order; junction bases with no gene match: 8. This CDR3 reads CASSFSRGRSTGELFF. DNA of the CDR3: TGTGCCAGCAGCTTCTCGAGGGGGCGAAGCACCGGGGAGCTGTTTTTT.

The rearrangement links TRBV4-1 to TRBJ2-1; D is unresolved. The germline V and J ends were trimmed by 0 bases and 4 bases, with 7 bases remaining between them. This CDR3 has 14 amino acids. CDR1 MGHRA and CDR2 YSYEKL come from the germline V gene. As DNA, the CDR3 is TGCGCCAGCAGCCAAGATTTCCAGTACAATGAGCAGTTCTTC. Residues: CASSQDFQYNEQFF.

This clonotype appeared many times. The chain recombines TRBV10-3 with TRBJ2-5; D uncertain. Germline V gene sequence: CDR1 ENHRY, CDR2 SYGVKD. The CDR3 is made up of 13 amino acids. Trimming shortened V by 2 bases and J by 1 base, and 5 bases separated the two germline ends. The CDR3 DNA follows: TGTGCCATCAGTGAGGGCAGCCAAGAGACCCAGTACTTC. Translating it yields CAISEGSQETQYF.

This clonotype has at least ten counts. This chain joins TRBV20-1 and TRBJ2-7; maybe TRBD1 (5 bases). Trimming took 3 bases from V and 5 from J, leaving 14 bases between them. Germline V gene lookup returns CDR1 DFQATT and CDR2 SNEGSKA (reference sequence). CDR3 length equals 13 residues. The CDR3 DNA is TGCAGTGCTAGGATCCCAGGGCTACACGAGCAGTACTTC. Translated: CSARIPGLHEQYF.

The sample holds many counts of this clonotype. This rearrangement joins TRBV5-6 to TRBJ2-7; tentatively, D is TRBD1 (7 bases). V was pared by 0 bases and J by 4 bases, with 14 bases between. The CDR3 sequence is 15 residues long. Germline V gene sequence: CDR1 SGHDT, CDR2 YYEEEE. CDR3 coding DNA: TGTGCCAGCAGCTTGGGACTAGTGGGACAGTACGAGCAGTACTTC. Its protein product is CASSLGLVGQYEQYF. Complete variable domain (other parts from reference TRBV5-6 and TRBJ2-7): DAGVTQSPTHLIKTRGQQVTLRCSPKSGHDTVSWYQQALGQGPQFIFQYYEEEERQRGNFPDRFSGHQFPNYSSELNVNALLLGDSALYLCASSLGLVGQYEQYFGPGTRLTVT.

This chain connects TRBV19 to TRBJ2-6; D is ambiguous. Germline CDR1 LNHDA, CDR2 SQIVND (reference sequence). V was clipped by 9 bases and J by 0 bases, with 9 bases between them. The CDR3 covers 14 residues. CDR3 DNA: TGTGCCAGCGGACGGCCCTCTGGGGCCAACGTCCTGACTTTC. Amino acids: CASGRPSGANVLTF.

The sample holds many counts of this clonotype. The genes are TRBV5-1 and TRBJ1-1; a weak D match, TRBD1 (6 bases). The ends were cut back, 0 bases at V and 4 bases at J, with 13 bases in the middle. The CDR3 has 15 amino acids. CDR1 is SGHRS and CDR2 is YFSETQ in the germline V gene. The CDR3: CASSLELGAGTEAFF. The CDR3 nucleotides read TGCGCCAGCAGCTTGGAACTGGGGGCGGGCACTGAAGCTTTCTTT.

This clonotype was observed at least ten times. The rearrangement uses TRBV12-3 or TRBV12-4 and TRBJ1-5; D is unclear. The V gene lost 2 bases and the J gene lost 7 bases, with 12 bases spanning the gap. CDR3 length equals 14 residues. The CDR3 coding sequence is TGTGCCAGCAGTTTATTTAGGGTAGGACAGCCCCAGCATTTT. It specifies CASSLFRVGQPQHF.

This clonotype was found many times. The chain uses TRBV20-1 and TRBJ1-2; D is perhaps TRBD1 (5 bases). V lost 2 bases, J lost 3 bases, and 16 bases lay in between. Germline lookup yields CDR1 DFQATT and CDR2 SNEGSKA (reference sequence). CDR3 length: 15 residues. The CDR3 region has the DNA TGCAGTGCTAGAAAATTGGAGGTGGGGGACTATGGCTACACCTTC. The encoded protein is CSARKLEVGDYGYTF.

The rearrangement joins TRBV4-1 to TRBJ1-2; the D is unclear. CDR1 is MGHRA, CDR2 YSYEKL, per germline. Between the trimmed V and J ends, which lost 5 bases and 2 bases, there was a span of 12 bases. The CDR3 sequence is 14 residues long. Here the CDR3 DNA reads TGCGCCAGCAGCTCCGGGGAGGTGAACTATGGCTACACCTTC. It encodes CASSSGEVNYGYTF.